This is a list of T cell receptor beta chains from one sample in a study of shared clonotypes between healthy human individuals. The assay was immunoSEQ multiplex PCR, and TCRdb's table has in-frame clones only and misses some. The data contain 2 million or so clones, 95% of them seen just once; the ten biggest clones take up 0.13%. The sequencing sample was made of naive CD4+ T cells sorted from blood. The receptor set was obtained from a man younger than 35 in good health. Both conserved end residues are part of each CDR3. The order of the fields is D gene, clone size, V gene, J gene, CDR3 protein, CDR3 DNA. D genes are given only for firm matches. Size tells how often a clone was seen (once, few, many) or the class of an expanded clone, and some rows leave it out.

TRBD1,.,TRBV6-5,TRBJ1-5,CASRPTGGSNQPQHF,TGTGCCAGCAGGCCTACAGGGGGCAGCAATCAGCCCCAGCATTTT
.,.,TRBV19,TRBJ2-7,CASSIVPLYEQYF,TGTGCCAGTAGTATAGTCCCCCTCTACGAGCAGTACTTC
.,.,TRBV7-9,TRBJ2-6,CASLDPGHPAAGANVLTF,TGTGCCAGCTTAGACCCGGGACACCCCGCCGCTGGGGCCAACGTCCTGACTTTC
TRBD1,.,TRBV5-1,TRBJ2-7,CASSLFTGAYEQYF,TGCGCCAGCAGCTTGTTCACAGGGGCCTACGAGCAGTACTTC
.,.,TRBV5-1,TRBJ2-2,CASSLGHNAGELFF,TGCGCCAGCAGCTTGGGGCACAATGCGGGGGAGCTGTTTTTT
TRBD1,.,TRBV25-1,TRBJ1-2,CASSYEGQVYGYTF,TGTGCCAGCAGTTATGAAGGACAGGTCTATGGCTACACCTTC
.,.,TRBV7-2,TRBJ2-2,CASSLVGGPGELFF,TGTGCCAGCAGCTTAGTGGGGGGCCCCGGGGAGCTGTTTTTT
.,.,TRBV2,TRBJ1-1,CASRLKVILDTEAFF,TGTGCCAGCAGACTTAAGGTGATCCTAGACACTGAAGCTTTCTTT
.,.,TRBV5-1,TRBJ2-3,CASSGGRSSTDTQYF,TGCGCCAGCAGCGGCGGACGGTCTAGCACAGATACGCAGTATTTT
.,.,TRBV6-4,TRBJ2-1,CASSDSAEGYNEQFF,TGTGCCAGCAGTGACTCTGCGGAGGGGTACAATGAGCAGTTCTTC
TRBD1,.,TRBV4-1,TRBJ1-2,CASSHGTGGYEGYTF,TGCGCCAGCAGCCATGGGACAGGGGGATATGAGGGCTACACCTTC
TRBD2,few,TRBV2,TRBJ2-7,CASSLASGGYEQYF,TGTGCCAGCAGTTTGGCTAGCGGGGGTTACGAGCAGTACTTC
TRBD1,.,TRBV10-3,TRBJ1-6,CAIRGTDYNSPLHF,TGTGCCATCAGGGGGACAGACTATAATTCACCCCTCCACTTT
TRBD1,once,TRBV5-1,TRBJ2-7,CASSLAGDRSYEQYF,TGCGCCAGCAGCTTGGCCGGGGACAGGTCGTACGAGCAGTACTTC
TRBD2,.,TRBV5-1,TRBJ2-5,CASSSTSGPEETQYF,TGCGCCAGCAGCAGTACTAGCGGGCCTGAGGAGACCCAGTACTTC
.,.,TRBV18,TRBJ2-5,CASSPTEGGGKTQYF,TGTGCCAGCTCACCGACAGAGGGAGGGGGAAAGACCCAGTACTTC
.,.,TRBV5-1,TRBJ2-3,CASSFLPSETDTQYF,TGCGCCAGCAGCTTCTTACCTAGCGAGACAGATACGCAGTATTTT
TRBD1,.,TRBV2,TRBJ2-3,CASSGTGGPTDTQYF,TGTGCCAGCAGTGGTACAGGGGGGCCCACAGATACGCAGTATTTT
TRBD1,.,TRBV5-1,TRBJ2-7,CASSFLAVSGGSYEQYF,TGCGCCAGCAGCTTTCTGGCAGTGTCAGGGGGCTCCTACGAGCAGTACTTC
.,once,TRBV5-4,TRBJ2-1,CASRPEAYNEQFF,TGTGCCAGCCGACCAGAAGCCTACAATGAGCAGTTCTTC
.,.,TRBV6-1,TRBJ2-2,CASSGRREIGELFF,TGTGCCAGCAGTGGGCGAAGGGAGATCGGGGAGCTGTTTTTT
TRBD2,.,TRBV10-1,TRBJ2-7,CASTTGTRFSYEQYF,TGCGCCAGTACGACCGGGACTAGGTTTTCCTACGAGCAGTACTTC
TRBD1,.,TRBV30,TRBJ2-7,CAWSLGQGSGEQYF,TGTGCCTGGAGTTTGGGACAGGGGTCGGGGGAGCAGTACTTC
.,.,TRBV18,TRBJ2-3,CASSPPGREPNTQYF,TGTGCCAGCTCACCACCGGGAAGGGAACCGAATACGCAGTATTTT
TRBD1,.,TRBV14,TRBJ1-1,CASRHTGGTEAFF,TGTGCCAGCAGGCATACAGGGGGCACTGAAGCTTTCTTT
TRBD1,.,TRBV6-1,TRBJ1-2,CASSATGGQGYGYTF,TGTGCCAGCAGTGCAACAGGGGGCCAGGGCTATGGCTACACCTTC
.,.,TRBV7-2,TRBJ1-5,CASSLDSFLGAKSNQPQHF,TGTGCCAGCAGCTTAGACTCGTTCCTCGGGGCTAAAAGCAATCAGCCCCAGCATTTT
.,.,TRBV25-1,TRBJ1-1,CASSERGNTEAFF,TGTGCCAGCAGTGAGCGGGGGAACACTGAAGCTTTCTTT
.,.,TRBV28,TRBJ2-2,CASVENTGELFF,TGTGCCAGCGTCGAGAACACCGGGGAGCTGTTTTTT
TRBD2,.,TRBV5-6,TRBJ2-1,CASSPGLAGHNEQFF,TGTGCCAGCAGCCCGGGACTAGCGGGGCATAATGAGCAGTTCTTC
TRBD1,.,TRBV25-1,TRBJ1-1,CASRSGQGWGEAFF,TGTGCCAGCAGATCGGGACAGGGGTGGGGTGAAGCTTTCTTT
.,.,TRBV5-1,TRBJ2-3,CASSLGSGSTDTQYF,TGCGCCAGCAGCTTGGGTAGCGGATCCACAGATACGCAGTATTTT
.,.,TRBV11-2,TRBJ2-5,CASSLDRAGAQYF,TGTGCCAGCAGCTTAGACAGGGCCGGGGCCCAGTACTTC
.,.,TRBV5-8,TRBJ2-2,CASSPRRDTGELFF,TGTGCCAGCAGCCCCAGGCGGGACACCGGGGAGCTGTTTTTT
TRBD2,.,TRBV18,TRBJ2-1,CASSPPAGGLIDEQFF,TGTGCCAGCTCACCACCGGCGGGAGGCCTGATTGATGAGCAGTTCTTC
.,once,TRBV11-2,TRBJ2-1,CASSLDRGDQEQFF,TGTGCCAGCAGCTTAGATCGCGGGGATCAGGAGCAGTTCTTC
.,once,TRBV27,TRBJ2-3,CASSEITGAKGDTQYF,TGTGCCAGCAGTGAAATAACCGGGGCCAAAGGGGATACGCAGTATTTT
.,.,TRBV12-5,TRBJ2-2,CASGLARGGELFF,TGTGCTAGTGGTTTAGCCCGCGGCGGGGAGCTGTTTTTT
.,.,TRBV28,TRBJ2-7,CASGERHSSYEQYF,TGTGCCAGCGGGGAACGGCACAGCTCCTACGAGCAGTACTTC
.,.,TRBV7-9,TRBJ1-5,CASSRDGDNQPQHF,TGTGCCAGCAGCCGGGACGGAGACAATCAGCCCCAGCATTTT
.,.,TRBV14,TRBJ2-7,CASSQVMRGERHF,TGTGCCAGCAGCCAAGTTATGCGCGGGGAGAGGCACTTC
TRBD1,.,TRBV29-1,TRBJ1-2,CSAGQGRVGYTF,TGCAGCGCTGGACAGGGGCGGGTAGGCTACACCTTC
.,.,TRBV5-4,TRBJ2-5,CASSLPGSGLRTQYF,TGTGCCAGCAGCTTGCCGGGGAGTGGCCTGAGGACCCAGTACTTC
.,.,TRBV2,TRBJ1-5,CASVRGYNQPQHF,TGTGCCAGCGTTCGGGGCTACAATCAGCCCCAGCATTTT
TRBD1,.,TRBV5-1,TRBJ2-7,CASSLGVTGDLEQYF,TGCGCCAGCAGCTTGGGGGTGACAGGGGACCTCGAGCAGTACTTC